This T cell receptor beta chain emerged from a study of shared clonotypes between healthy human individuals. Broader study findings: Among a handful of donors, roughly 5% of naive CD4 clonotypes were found in common.

The data were produced by immunoSEQ multiplex PCR, yet TCRdb's version contains in-frame clones alone and is incomplete. Seen here are fewer than 200,000 clones, 66% observed once, and the top ten hold about 10%. The junction had 4 bases not matched to a gene; V was cut back by 0 bases and J by 0 bases. CDR3 length: 17 amino acids. The germline CDR1 and CDR2 sequences are LGHNA and YSLEER. Each of the donors was a healthy adult who was HIV-negative and had not had a recent acute infection or vaccination. As regards this clone: Its antigen is still unknown.

This sequence was found in a man aged 25 to 45 in good health. V and J are TRBV4-3 and TRBJ2-1, with 8 bases fitting TRBD2. Sequenced sample: memory CD4+ T cells sorted from blood. Subset specified: CD45RA-negative fraction. The CDR3 loop is CASSQDPSGSSYNEQFF. DNA of the CDR3: TGCGCCAGCAGCCAAGACCCAAGCGGGAGCTCCTACAATGAGCAGTTCTTC.